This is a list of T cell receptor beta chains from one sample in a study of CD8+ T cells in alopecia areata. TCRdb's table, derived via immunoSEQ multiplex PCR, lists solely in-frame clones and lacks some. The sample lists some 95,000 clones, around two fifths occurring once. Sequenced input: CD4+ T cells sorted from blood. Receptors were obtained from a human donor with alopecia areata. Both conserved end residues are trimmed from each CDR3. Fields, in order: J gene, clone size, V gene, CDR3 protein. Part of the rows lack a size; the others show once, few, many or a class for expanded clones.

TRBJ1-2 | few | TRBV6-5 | ASKSGVANYGYT
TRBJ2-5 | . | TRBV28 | ASRRTGQETQY
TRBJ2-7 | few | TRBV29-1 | SVGLAAYEQY
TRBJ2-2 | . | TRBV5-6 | ASSFNTVTGELF
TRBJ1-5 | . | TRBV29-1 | SVKTGGDQPQH
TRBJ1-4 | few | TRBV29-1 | SVQLGGGVEKLF
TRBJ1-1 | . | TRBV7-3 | ASSPAAGATEAF
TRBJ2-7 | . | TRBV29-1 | SVGRLAGGVEQY
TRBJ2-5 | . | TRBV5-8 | ASPPGQDQETQY
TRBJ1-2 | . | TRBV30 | AWRPGVRGYGYT
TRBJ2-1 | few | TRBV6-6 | ASSYHREGEQF
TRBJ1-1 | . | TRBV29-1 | ITREMGPEAF
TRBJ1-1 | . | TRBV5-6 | ASSLVRHTEAF
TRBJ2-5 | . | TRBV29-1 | SVETGPETQY
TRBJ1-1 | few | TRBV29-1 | SVVDRRPTEAF
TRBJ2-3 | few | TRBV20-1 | SARGVDTQY
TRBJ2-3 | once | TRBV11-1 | ASSLEGGRTDTQY